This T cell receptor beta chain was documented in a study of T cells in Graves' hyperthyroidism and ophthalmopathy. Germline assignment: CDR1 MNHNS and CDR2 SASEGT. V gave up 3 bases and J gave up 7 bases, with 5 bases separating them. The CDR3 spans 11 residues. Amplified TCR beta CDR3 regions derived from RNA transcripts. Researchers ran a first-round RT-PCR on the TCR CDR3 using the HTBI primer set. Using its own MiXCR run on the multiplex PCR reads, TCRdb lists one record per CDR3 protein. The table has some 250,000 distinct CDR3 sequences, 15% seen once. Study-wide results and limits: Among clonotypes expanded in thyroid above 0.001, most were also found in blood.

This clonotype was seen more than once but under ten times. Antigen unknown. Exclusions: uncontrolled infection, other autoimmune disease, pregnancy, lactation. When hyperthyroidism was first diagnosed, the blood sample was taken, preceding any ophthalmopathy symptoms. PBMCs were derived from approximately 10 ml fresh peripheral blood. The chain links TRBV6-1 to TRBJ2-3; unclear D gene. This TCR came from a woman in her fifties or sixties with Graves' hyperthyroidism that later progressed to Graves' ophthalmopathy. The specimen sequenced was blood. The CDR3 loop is CASSDAHTQYF. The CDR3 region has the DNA TGTGCCAGCAGTGATGCGCATACGCAGTATTTT.